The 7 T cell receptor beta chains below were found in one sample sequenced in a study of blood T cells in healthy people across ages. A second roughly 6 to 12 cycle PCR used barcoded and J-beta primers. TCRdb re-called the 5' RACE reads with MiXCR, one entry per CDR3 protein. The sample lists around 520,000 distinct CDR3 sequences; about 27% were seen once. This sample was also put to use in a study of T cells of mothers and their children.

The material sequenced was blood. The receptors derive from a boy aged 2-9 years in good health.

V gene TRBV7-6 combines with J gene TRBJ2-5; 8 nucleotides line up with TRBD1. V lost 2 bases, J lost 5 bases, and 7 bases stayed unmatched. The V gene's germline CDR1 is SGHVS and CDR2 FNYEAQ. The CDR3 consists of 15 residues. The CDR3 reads CASSLSLTGVETQYF. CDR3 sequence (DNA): TGTGCCAGCAGCTTAAGCCTGACAGGGGTCGAGACCCAGTACTTC.

The CDR3 is CASSLAGQTLYGYTF. CDR3 DNA: TGTGCCAGCAGCTTAGCGGGACAGACCCTCTATGGCTACACCTTC. This chain uses TRBV7-2 with TRBJ1-2; 7 nucleotides agree with TRBD1. CDR1 is SGHTA, CDR2 FQGNSA, per germline. The CDR3 totals 15 residues. Trimming at V came to 0 bases and at J to 4 bases, leaving 5 bases not matched to a gene.

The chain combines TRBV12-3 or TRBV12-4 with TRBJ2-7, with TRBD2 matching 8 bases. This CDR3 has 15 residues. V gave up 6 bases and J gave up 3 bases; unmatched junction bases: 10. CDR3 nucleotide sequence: TGTGCCAGCAGCTCCCTGCGGGAGGAGTACTACGAGCAGTACTTC. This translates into CASSSLREEYYEQYF.

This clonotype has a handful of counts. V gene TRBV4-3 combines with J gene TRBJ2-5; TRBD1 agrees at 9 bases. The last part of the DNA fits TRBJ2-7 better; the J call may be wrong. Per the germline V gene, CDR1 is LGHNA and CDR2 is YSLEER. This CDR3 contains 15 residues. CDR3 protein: CASSPRDRAPVEQYF. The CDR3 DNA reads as TGCGCCAGCAGCCCCCGGGACAGGGCCCCCGTCGAGCAGTACTTC.

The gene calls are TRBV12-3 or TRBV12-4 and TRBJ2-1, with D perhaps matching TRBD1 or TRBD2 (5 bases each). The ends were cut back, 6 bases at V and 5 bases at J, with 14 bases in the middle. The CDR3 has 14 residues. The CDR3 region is CASRVPGPHNEQFF. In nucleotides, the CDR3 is TGTGCCAGCAGAGTTCCGGGACCACACAATGAGCAGTTCTTC.

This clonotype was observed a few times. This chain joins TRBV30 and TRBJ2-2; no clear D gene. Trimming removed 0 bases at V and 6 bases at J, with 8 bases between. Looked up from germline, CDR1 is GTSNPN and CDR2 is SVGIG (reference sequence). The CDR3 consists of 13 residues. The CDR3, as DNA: TGTGCCTGGAGTGTAGCCACCGCCGGGGAGCTGTTTTTT. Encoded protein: CAWSVATAGELFF.

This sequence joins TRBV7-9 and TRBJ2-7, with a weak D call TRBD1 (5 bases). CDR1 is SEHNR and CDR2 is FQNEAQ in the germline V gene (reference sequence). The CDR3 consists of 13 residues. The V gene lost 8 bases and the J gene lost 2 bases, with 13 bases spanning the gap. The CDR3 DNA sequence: TGTGCCAGCGGCAAGACAGAAACCTACGAGCAGTACTTC. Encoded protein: CASGKTETYEQYF.